This TCR beta chain derives from a study of glioma-infiltrating T cells after dendritic cell vaccination. All glioblastoma patients lacked an isocitrate dehydrogenase mutation. This CDR3 is 13 amino acids long. Looked up from germline, CDR1 is KGHSH and CDR2 is LQKENI. The germline V and J ends were trimmed by 6 bases and 5 bases, with 13 bases remaining between them. Up to 2 ug genomic DNA was used for TCRB CDR3 amplification. Assay used: immunoSEQ multiplex PCR; TCRdb lists only in-frame clones, some missing. This sample has about 90,000 clones, with roughly 84% found just once. The clonotype was recovered from a human donor with glioblastoma. The sample here was blood, taken before dendritic cell vaccination. The chain has TRBV18 and TRBJ1-2, with D perhaps matching TRBD1 (5 bases). The CDR3 region has the DNA TGTGCCAGCTCTCCAACACAGGCGTATGGCTACACCTTC. It encodes CASSPTQAYGYTF.